These 14 T cell receptor beta chains came from one sample sequenced in a study of T cell responses to AZD1222 COVID-19 vaccine. Repertoires were generated with immunoSEQ multiplex PCR, while TCRdb's copy carries only in-frame clones and drops some. The sample includes 84,000 or so clones, roughly 90% of them seen just once. The starting material was peripheral blood, obtained on day 0 of AZD1222 vaccination. The receptors were gathered from an adult in good health.

The chain links TRBV15 to TRBJ1-5; TRBD1 matches at 7 bases. The CDR3 is 17 residues long. V was pared by 3 bases and J by 7 bases, with 15 bases of the junction left unmatched. Per the germline V gene, CDR1 is LNHNV and CDR2 is YYDKDF (reference sequence). CDR3 amino acids: CATSRPPSRGGGQPQHF. CDR3 nucleotide sequence: TGTGCCACCAGCAGGCCCCCCTCCAGGGGAGGGGGCCAGCCCCAGCATTTT. Looking up the rest from reference TRBV15 and TRBJ1-5 gives the full variable domain: DAMVIQNPRYQVTQFGKPVTLSCSQTLNHNVMYWYQQKSSQAPKLLFHYYDKDFNNEADTPDNFQSRRPNTSFCFLDIRSPGLGDTAMYLCATSRPPSRGGGQPQHFGDGTRLSIL.

The gene calls are TRBV25-1 and TRBJ2-7, with 7 bases lining up with TRBD1. The CDR3 is made up of 14 amino acids. Germline-derived CDR1 and CDR2 are MGHDK and SYGVNS. V was pared by 6 bases and J by 5 bases, with 10 bases of the junction left unmatched. The CDR3 nucleotides read TGTGCCAGCAGCGCACAGGGGTTTAGGAACGAGCAGTACTTC. Its translation is CASSAQGFRNEQYF.

This clone was seen only once. This chain uses TRBV13 with TRBJ2-1; D not resolved. Trimming took off 6 bases at V and 5 bases at J, with 14 bases between the two ends. Germline assignment: CDR1 PRHDT and CDR2 FYEKMQ (reference sequence). CDR3 length equals 14 residues. The chain's CDR3 is CASRQTGRHNEQFF. The CDR3 bases are TGTGCCAGCAGGCAGACCGGGCGACACAATGAGCAGTTCTTC.

The gene calls are TRBV18 and TRBJ2-5; possibly TRBD1 for D (5 bases). Germline V CDR1 and CDR2: KGHSH, LQKENI. The CDR3 sequence is 15 residues long. V lost 3 bases to trimming and J lost 4 bases, with 15 bases between them. CDR3 sequence reads: CASSPQVGRGETQYF. DNA of the CDR3: TGTGCCAGCTCACCCCAGGTGGGGCGAGGAGAGACCCAGTACTTC. The full variable domain, its missing parts supplied by reference TRBV18 and TRBJ2-5, is NAGVMQNPRHLVRRRGQEARLRCSPMKGHSHVYWYRQLPEEGLKFMVYLQKENIIDESGMPKERFSAEFPKEGPSILRIQQVVRGDSAAYFCASSPQVGRGETQYFGPGTRLLVL.

The chain carries TRBV6-2 or TRBV6-3 and TRBJ2-3; D possibly uses TRBD1 or TRBD2 (5 bases each). Trimming removed 0 bases at V and 4 bases at J, with 14 bases between. CDR1 and CDR2 from the germline V gene are MNHEY and SVGEGT. The length of the CDR3 is 16 residues. For the CDR3, the DNA is TGTGCCAGCAGTTACTCGGGGCACGGGCGGGCAGATACGCAGTATTTT. Protein product: CASSYSGHGRADTQYF.

Details on this clone: The junction shows a germline mismatch at one end, possibly a read error. The genes are TRBV4-3 and TRBJ2-2; the match to TRBD2 covers 7 bases. Germline V gene lookup returns CDR1 LGHNA and CDR2 YSLEER. This CDR3 spans 19 amino acids. CDR3 region: CASSQGVARGTQLRGELFF. CDR3 DNA: TGCGCCAGCAGTCAAGGGGTAGCGCGGGGGACGCAGCTCAGGGGGGAGCTGTTTTTT.

The chain joins TRBV5-1 to TRBJ1-4; TRBD1 matches 10 bases. The V segment lost 0 bases and the J segment 8 bases; nucleotides outside the gene matches: 4. The CDR3 loop spans 15 amino acids. In germline, CDR1 is SGHRS, CDR2 YFSETQ. CDR3 DNA sequence: TGCGCCAGCAGCTTGGGCGGACAGGGGGTGGAAAAACTGTTTTTT. Protein: CASSLGGQGVEKLFF.

This chain links TRBV12-3 or TRBV12-4 with TRBJ1-1, with D perhaps matching TRBD1 (6 bases). The V and J ends lost 6 bases and 11 bases respectively, with 16 bases between them. The CDR3 totals 12 residues. The CDR3 DNA sequence: TGTGCCAGCAGATCAAGGGGGTCAAGGGCTTTCTTT. Translated: CASRSRGSRAFF.

The gene calls are TRBV18 and TRBJ1-5; no clear D gene. The V gene's germline CDR1 is KGHSH and CDR2 LQKENI. The CDR3 is 13 amino acids. The V end lost 6 bases, the J end lost 8 bases, and 14 bases lay between the germline ends. The CDR3 here is CASSPTGSEPQHF. CDR3 coding DNA: TGTGCCAGCTCCCCCACGGGTTCAGAGCCCCAGCATTTT.

This sequence joins TRBV7-9 and TRBJ2-7; D is undetermined. CDR3 size: 13 residues. The V gene's germline CDR1 is SEHNR and CDR2 FQNEAQ (reference sequence). V lost 6 bases and J lost 3, with 12 bases in between. For the CDR3, the DNA is TGTGCCAGCAGTACAAAAGCCGGCTACGAGCAGTACTTC. Protein: CASSTKAGYEQYF.

The chain employs TRBV5-6 and TRBJ1-5; TRBD1 matches at 9 bases. Germline assignment: CDR1 SGHDT and CDR2 YYEEEE. The trim removed 5 bases at V and 1 base at J, leaving 4 bases unmatched. CDR3 length equals 15 residues. CDR3 coding DNA: TGTGCCAGCAGACGGGACAGGGTGAGCAATCAGCCCCAGCATTTT. Amino acid sequence: CASRRDRVSNQPQHF.

J is TRBJ1-1 and V is TRBV4-1; 8 nucleotides match TRBD1. The J segment lost 6 bases and the V segment lost 1 base, leaving 7 bases of the junction unmatched. The CDR3 totals 15 residues. Germline V lookup: CDR1 MGHRA, CDR2 YSYEKL. CDR3 sequence reads: CASSQGTGLRPEAFF. The CDR3 region has the DNA TGCGCCAGCAGCCAAGGGACAGGGCTTAGACCTGAAGCTTTCTTT.

J is TRBJ1-5 and V is TRBV12-5, with D hard to call. This CDR3 is 14 amino acids long. CDR1 LGHNT and CDR2 FRNRAP come from the germline V gene. V was cut by 7 bases and J by 9 bases, with 19 bases left in between. CDR3 DNA sequence: TGTGCTAGTGTCCCCAGCGGGATGGCGCGGCCCCAGCATTTT. It translates to CASVPSGMARPQHF.

The chain joins TRBV5-4 to TRBJ2-5; 7 bases are shared with TRBD2. This CDR3 contains 14 residues. With 3 bases clipped from V and 1 base from J, the junction kept 3 bases outside the gene matches. CDR1 is SGHNT, CDR2 YYREEE, per germline (reference sequence). Written as DNA, the CDR3 is TGTGCCAGCAGCTCAGCGGGATTCCAAGAGACCCAGTACTTC. It translates to CASSSAGFQETQYF.